Sequencing of this T cell receptor beta chain was carried out in a study of preoperative IRX-2 immunotherapy in early breast cancer. Measured with immunoSEQ multiplex PCR; TCRdb has only the in-frame clones, and not every one. The profile shows tens of thousands of clones, 90% to 95% of them singletons. The CDR3 consists of 13 residues. Trimming cost V 4 bases and J 5 bases; bases outside gene matches: 2. CDR1 is SGDLS, CDR2 YYNGEE, per germline. The sample's treatment: preoperative locoregional IRX-2 cytokine immunotherapy. Patients received preoperative, locoregional IRX-2 cytokine immunotherapy in a phase Ib study.

V gene TRBV9 combines with J gene TRBJ2-1, with 8 bases lining up with TRBD1. The sample here was taken from a patient treated with IRX-2 immunotherapy. The receptor was isolated from a human donor with breast cancer. The CDR3 is CASSWTGNNEQFF. The CDR3 region has the DNA TGTGCCAGCAGCTGGACAGGGAACAATGAGCAGTTCTTC.